The 26 T cell receptor beta chains given below trace back to one sample, sequenced in a study of blood T cells in healthy people across ages. A J-beta primer mix and a sample-barcoded 5' primer were used in a second PCR of about 7 to 12 cycles. TCRdb re-derived calls from the 5' RACE reads in MiXCR, one entry per CDR3 protein. The sample has hundreds of thousands of distinct CDR3 sequences, around three fifths seen once. Sequencing used blood. All receptors derive from a man aged 40-50 years in good health.

The sample holds a few counts of this clonotype. The chain carries TRBV28 and TRBJ2-6; weak D call: TRBD2 (5 bases). V was trimmed by 5 bases and J by 2 bases, leaving 10 bases between them. CDR3 size: 15 residues. Germline V CDR1 and CDR2: MDHEN, SYDVKM. This chain's CDR3 is CASSPSGTGANVLTF. In DNA form, the CDR3 reads TGTGCCAGCAGTCCCTCGGGGACTGGGGCCAACGTCCTGACTTTC.

This clonotype has a handful of counts. The chain links TRBV27 to TRBJ2-4, with 10 bases identical to TRBD2. There are 20 residues in the CDR3. Trimming removed 2 bases from V and 4 bases from J; junction bases left unmatched: 17. In germline, CDR1 is MNHEY, CDR2 SMNVEV (reference sequence). Written as DNA, the CDR3 is TGTGCCAGCAGTTTAGATGGTCTAGCGGGAGCCGGTCTGCCGAAAAACATTCAGTACTTC. Protein: CASSLDGLAGAGLPKNIQYF.

The J gene is TRBJ2-7, the V gene TRBV12-3 or TRBV12-4; TRBD2 matches at 10 bases. The trim removed 6 bases at V and 1 base at J, leaving 6 bases unmatched. CDR3 length equals 15 residues. DNA of the CDR3: TGTGCCAGCAGCGCCAAGACTAGCGGGTCCTACGAGCAGTACTTC. This translates into CASSAKTSGSYEQYF.

J is TRBJ2-7 and V is TRBV9, with 7 bases aligning to TRBD2. V dropped 3 bases and J dropped 5; count of bases not matched to a gene: 14. CDR1 SGDLS and CDR2 YYNGEE come from the germline V gene. The CDR3 has 16 residues. The CDR3 is CASSAGDRRERHEQYF. CDR3 bases: TGTGCCAGCAGCGCGGGTGATCGGCGGGAGCGCCACGAGCAGTACTTC.

The chain has TRBV27 and TRBJ2-2, with D perhaps matching TRBD2 (5 bases). The CDR3 totals 14 residues. Germline V gene lookup returns CDR1 MNHEY and CDR2 SMNVEV (reference sequence). V was trimmed by 10 bases and J by 0 bases, leaving 12 bases between them. CDR3 sequence (DNA): TGTGCCACCACGGGGTTTTCGAACACCGGGGAGCTGTTTTTT. It specifies CATTGFSNTGELFF.

The V gene is TRBV9, the J gene TRBJ2-3; D not resolved. Germline-derived CDR1 and CDR2 are SGDLS and YYNGEE. V was cut by 7 bases and J by 2 bases, with 11 bases left in between. This CDR3 region has 13 residues. The CDR3 here is CASCQRSTDTQYF. The CDR3 DNA reads as TGTGCCAGCTGTCAGAGATCCACAGATACGCAGTATTTT.

The rearrangement uses TRBV20-1 and TRBJ2-5, with unresolved D. V was shortened by 6 bases and J by 2 bases, with 10 bases between the two germline ends. This CDR3 comprises 12 residues. Germline CDR1 DFQATT, CDR2 SNEGSKA (reference sequence). The CDR3 DNA reads TGCAGTGCCCAGTACGGTCAAGAGACCCAGTACTTC. This gives the protein CSAQYGQETQYF.

The rearrangement joins TRBV29-1 to TRBJ2-1; no reliable D call. The CDR3 contains 15 residues. Trimming took off 3 bases at V and 4 bases at J, with 16 bases between the two ends. CDR1 is SQVTM, CDR2 ANQGSEA, per germline. DNA for the CDR3: TGCAGCGTTGAGGGGATAGGGTCGGTATACAATGAGCAGTTCTTC. Protein product: CSVEGIGSVYNEQFF.

The rearrangement joins TRBV7-3 to TRBJ2-1; TRBD2 aligns across 9 bases. The CDR3 has 15 amino acids. Trimming cost V 2 bases and J 7 bases; bases outside gene matches: 6. The V gene's germline CDR1 is SGHTA and CDR2 FQGTGA. CDR3 sequence reads: CASSLGTSLINEQFF. CDR3 DNA sequence: TGTGCCAGCAGCTTAGGGACTAGCCTCATAAATGAGCAGTTCTTC.

J is TRBJ2-7 and V is TRBV5-1; perhaps TRBD1 as D (5 bases). Germline V lookup: CDR1 SGHRS, CDR2 YFSETQ. Trimming pared 4 bases from V and 3 bases from J, leaving 14 bases between. The CDR3 runs 14 residues. DNA for the CDR3: TGCGCCAGCAGCGGTTTAGGGGTTAACTACGAGCAGTACTTC. Translated: CASSGLGVNYEQYF.

The rearrangement joins TRBV11-2 to TRBJ2-5; D is possibly TRBD1 (6 bases). Trimming left V 6 bases short and J 1 base short, with 12 bases between. This CDR3 is 14 amino acids long. The germline V gene has CDR1 SGHAT and CDR2 FQNNGV. CDR3 protein: CASRKTTGQETQYF. In DNA, the CDR3 is TGTGCCAGCAGAAAAACGACAGGCCAAGAGACCCAGTACTTC.

This clonotype was recorded a few times. The chain has TRBV6-5 and TRBJ2-5; perhaps TRBD1 as D (6 bases). The CDR3 consists of 13 residues. The germline gives CDR1 MNHEY, CDR2 SVGAGI. Trimming stripped 6 bases from V and 0 bases from J, with 8 bases between. The CDR3 sequence is CASRRDNQETQYF. As DNA, the CDR3 is TGTGCCAGCAGACGGGACAACCAAGAGACCCAGTACTTC.

This chain uses TRBV20-1 with TRBJ2-5; D gene uncertain. This CDR3 region has 14 residues. Germline assignment: CDR1 DFQATT and CDR2 SNEGSKA (reference sequence). V lost 3 bases, J lost 1 base, and 12 bases lay in between. The CDR3 region has the DNA TGCAGTGCTAGGGTCCCACCGGCCCAAGAGACCCAGTACTTC. Translation gives CSARVPPAQETQYF.

CDR3 sequence: CASREGAMNEKLFF. The CDR3 region has the DNA TGTGCCAGCAGGGAAGGGGCTATGAATGAAAAACTGTTTTTT. The chain uses TRBV28 and TRBJ1-4; possible D gene TRBD1, 5 bases. The V end was cut by 6 bases, the J end by 5 bases, with 13 bases between. This CDR3 is 14 amino acids long. Germline V CDR1 and CDR2: MDHEN, SYDVKM.

The CDR3 here is CSADRDQREQYF. In DNA form, the CDR3 reads TGCAGTGCTGACAGGGACCAACGCGAGCAGTACTTC. The chain has TRBV20-1 and TRBJ2-7; 7 bases agree with TRBD1. The CDR3 sequence is 12 residues long. Losses at the gene ends were 5 bases for V and 6 bases for J; bases not matched to a gene: 7. The V gene's germline CDR1 is DFQATT and CDR2 SNEGSKA (reference sequence).

The V call is TRBV5-1, the J call TRBJ2-7; 12 bases line up with TRBD2. The CDR3 is 15 amino acids. Losses at the gene ends were 3 bases for V and 3 bases for J; bases not matched to a gene: 4. In germline, CDR1 is SGHRS, CDR2 YFSETQ. The CDR3 reads CASSSTSGSRYEQYF. DNA for the CDR3: TGCGCCAGCAGCTCGACTAGCGGGAGTCGCTACGAGCAGTACTTC.

The gene calls are TRBV5-1 and TRBJ2-1, with D perhaps matching TRBD2 (5 bases). There are 18 residues in the CDR3. Germline V gene data show CDR1 as SGHRS and CDR2 as YFSETQ. Trimming stripped 0 bases from V and 2 bases from J, with 18 bases between. The CDR3, as DNA: TGCGCCAGCAGCTTGGGAGGACGCAAAAAACTAGCCTACAATGAGCAGTTCTTC. Its translation is CASSLGGRKKLAYNEQFF.

This chain uses TRBV5-1 with TRBJ2-3, with TRBD2 matching 9 bases. There are 14 residues in the CDR3. Trimming removed 5 bases from V and 6 bases from J; junction bases left unmatched: 7. CDR1 is SGHRS, CDR2 YFSETQ, per germline. CDR3 protein: CASRGLAGVDTQYF. CDR3 DNA sequence: TGCGCCAGCAGAGGATTAGCGGGAGTCGATACGCAGTATTTT.

This clonotype was picked up a small number of times. The rearrangement links TRBV6-2 or TRBV6-3 to TRBJ2-7; 7 positions match TRBD2. This CDR3 region has 16 residues. V shed 0 bases, J shed 2 bases, and the junction held 7 bases outside the gene matches. The germline V gene has CDR1 MNHEY and CDR2 SVGEGT. The CDR3 DNA is TGTGCCAGCAGTTACTCGCGGGACTACCAAACCTACGAGCAGTACTTC. It codes for CASSYSRDYQTYEQYF.

This chain links TRBV4-3 with TRBJ2-7; TRBD2 aligns across 14 bases. After removal of 8 bases from V and 7 bases from J, the junction contained 10 bases not matched to a gene. The CDR3 is 15 amino acids. From germline, CDR1 is LGHNA and CDR2 YSLEER. CDR3: CASSTSGRAGDEQYF. CDR3 sequence (DNA): TGCGCCAGCTCGACTAGCGGGAGGGCCGGGGATGAGCAGTACTTC.

The chain links TRBV28 to TRBJ2-5; D might be TRBD1 or TRBD2, each matching 6 bases. Looked up from germline, CDR1 is MDHEN and CDR2 is SYDVKM. This CDR3 spans 17 amino acids. V was shortened by 4 bases and J by 1 base, with 19 bases between the two germline ends. For the CDR3, the DNA is TGTGCCAGCAGTTCTTACCCCAGGAAGGGGGGCCAAGAGACCCAGTACTTC. It yields the protein CASSSYPRKGGQETQYF.

J is TRBJ2-3 and V is TRBV11-3; 12 nucleotides line up with TRBD2. CDR1 is SGHNT and CDR2 is YENEEA in the germline V gene. The CDR3 has 18 residues. V shed 2 bases and J 1 base; nucleotides not matched to a gene: 7. This CDR3 reads CASSLTALAGGRTDTQYF. The DNA of the CDR3 is TGTGCCAGCAGCTTAACGGCACTAGCGGGAGGACGCACAGATACGCAGTATTTT.

The sample holds a few counts of this clonotype. The chain employs TRBV20-1 and TRBJ2-4; 9 bases are a match to TRBD1. The V and J ends lost 5 bases and 1 base, in that order; junction bases with no gene match: 18. Germline loops: CDR1 DFQATT, CDR2 SNEGSKA (reference sequence). There are 19 residues in the CDR3. The CDR3 is CSASYLTGGHHSAKNIQYF. CDR3 sequence (DNA): TGCAGTGCTTCCTACCTGACAGGGGGGCACCACTCTGCCAAAAACATTCAGTACTTC.

The chain recombines TRBV6-4 with TRBJ2-5, with D possibly TRBD2 on 6 matching bases. The ends were cut back, 8 bases at V and 2 bases at J, with 18 bases in the middle. The CDR3 runs to 15 residues. Germline CDR1 reads MRHNA; CDR2 reads SNTAGT. The CDR3 DNA is TGTGCCAGCTGTCCACAGCGGGTGCCGCAAGAGACCCAGTACTTC. Translation: CASCPQRVPQETQYF.

Only a few counts were recorded for this clonotype. The chain links TRBV10-3 to TRBJ2-6; D might be TRBD1 or TRBD2, each matching 5 bases. Trimming left V 5 bases short and J 1 base short, with 21 bases between. Germline V lookup: CDR1 ENHRY, CDR2 SYGVKD. This CDR3 comprises 19 residues. The chain's CDR3 is CAISQRRDGEGSGANVLTF. In DNA, the CDR3 is TGTGCCATCAGTCAACGCCGGGACGGAGAAGGATCTGGGGCCAACGTCCTGACTTTC.

V gene TRBV5-1 combines with J gene TRBJ1-1; unclear D gene. V lost 2 bases and J lost 0, with 8 bases in between. The CDR3 runs to 14 residues. Germline CDR1 and CDR2: SGHRS and YFSETQ. CDR3 coding DNA: TGCGCCAGCAGCTTATGGAGGATGAACACTGAAGCTTTCTTT. Its protein is CASSLWRMNTEAFF.